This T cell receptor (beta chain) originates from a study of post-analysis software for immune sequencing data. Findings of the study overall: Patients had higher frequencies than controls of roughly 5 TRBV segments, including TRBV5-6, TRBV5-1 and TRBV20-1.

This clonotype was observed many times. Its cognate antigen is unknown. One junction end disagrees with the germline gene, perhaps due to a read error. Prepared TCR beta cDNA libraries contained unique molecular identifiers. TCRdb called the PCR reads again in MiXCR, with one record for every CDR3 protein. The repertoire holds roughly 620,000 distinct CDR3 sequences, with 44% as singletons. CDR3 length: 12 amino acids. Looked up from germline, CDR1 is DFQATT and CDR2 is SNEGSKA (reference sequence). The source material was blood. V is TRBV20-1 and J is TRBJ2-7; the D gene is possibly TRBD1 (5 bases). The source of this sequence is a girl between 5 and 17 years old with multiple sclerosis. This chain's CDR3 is CSAPTDSHEQYF. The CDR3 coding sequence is TGCAGTGCACCGACAGACTCCCACGAGCAGTACTTC.